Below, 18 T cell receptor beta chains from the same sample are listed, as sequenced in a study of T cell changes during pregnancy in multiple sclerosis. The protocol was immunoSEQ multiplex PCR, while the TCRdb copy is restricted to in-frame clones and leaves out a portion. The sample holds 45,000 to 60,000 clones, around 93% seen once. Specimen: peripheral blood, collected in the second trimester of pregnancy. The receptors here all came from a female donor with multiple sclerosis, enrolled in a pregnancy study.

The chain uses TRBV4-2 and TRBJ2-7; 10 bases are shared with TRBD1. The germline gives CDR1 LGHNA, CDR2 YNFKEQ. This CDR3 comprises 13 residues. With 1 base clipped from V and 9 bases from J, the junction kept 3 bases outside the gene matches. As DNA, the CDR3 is TGTGCCAGCAGCCAAGGACAGGGGGCTGGGCAGTACTTC. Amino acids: CASSQGQGAGQYF.

Written as DNA, the CDR3 is TGTGCCAGCAGTGAGGTACTAGCGGGAGGTAGCTCCTACGAGCAGTACTTC. This codes for CASSEVLAGGSSYEQYF. This chain links TRBV6-1 with TRBJ2-7, with TRBD2 matching over 12 bases. There are 17 residues in the CDR3. J lost 0 bases, V lost 3 bases, and 6 bases had no gene match. CDR1 and CDR2 (germline): MNHNS, SASEGT.

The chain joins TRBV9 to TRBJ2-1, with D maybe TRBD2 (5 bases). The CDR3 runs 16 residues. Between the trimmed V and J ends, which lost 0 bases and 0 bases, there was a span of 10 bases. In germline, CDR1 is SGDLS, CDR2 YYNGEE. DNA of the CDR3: TGTGCCAGCAGCGTAGCGGGTGGGAGCTCCTACAATGAGCAGTTCTTC. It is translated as CASSVAGGSSYNEQFF.

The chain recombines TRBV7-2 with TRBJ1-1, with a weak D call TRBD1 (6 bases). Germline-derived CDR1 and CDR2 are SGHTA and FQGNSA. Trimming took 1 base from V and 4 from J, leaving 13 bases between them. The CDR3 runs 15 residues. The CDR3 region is CASSLGQGGGTEAFF. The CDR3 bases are TGTGCCAGCAGCTTAGGGCAGGGAGGGGGCACTGAAGCTTTCTTT.

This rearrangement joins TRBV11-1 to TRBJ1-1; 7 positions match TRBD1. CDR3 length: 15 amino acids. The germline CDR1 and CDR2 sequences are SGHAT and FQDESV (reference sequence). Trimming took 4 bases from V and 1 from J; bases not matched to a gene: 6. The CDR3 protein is CASSSGQFQNTEAFF. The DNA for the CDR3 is TGTGCCAGCAGCTCGGGACAGTTTCAGAACACTGAAGCTTTCTTT.

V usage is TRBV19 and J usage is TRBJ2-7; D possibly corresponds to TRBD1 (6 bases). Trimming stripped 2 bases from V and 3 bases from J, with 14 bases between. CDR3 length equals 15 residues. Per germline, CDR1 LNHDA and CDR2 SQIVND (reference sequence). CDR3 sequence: CASSIPGQGSYEQYF. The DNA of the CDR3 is TGTGCCAGTAGTATACCGGGACAAGGTAGCTACGAGCAGTACTTC.

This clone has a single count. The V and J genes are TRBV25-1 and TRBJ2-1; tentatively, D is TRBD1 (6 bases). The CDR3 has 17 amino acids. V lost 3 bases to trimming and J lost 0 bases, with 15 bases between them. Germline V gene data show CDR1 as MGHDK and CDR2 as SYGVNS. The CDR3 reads CASSDPHRAGSYNEQFF. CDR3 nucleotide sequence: TGTGCCAGCAGTGATCCCCACAGGGCGGGCTCCTACAATGAGCAGTTCTTC.

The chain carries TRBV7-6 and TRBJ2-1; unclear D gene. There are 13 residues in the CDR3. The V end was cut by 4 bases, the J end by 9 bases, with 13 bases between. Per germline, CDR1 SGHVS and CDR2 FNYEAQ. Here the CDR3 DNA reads TGTGCCAGCAGCTCGTCCGCTAGTATTGAGCAGTTCTTC. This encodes CASSSSASIEQFF.

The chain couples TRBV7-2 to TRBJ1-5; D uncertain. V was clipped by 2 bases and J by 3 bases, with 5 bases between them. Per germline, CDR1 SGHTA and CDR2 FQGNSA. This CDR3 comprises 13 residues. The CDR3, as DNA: TGTGCCAGCAGCTTACAGAACAATCAGCCCCAGCATTTT. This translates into CASSLQNNQPQHF.

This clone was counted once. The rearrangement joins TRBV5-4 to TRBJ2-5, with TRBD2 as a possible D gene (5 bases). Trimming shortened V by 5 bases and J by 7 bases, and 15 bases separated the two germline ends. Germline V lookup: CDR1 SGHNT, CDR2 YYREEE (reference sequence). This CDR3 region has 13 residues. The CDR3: CASRTSGSGTQYF. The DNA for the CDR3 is TGTGCCAGCAGGACAAGCGGTTCAGGGACCCAGTACTTC.

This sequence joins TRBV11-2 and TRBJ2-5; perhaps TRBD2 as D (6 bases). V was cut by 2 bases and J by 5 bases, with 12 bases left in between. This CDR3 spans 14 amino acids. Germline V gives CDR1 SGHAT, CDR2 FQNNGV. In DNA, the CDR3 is TGTGCCAGCAGCTTACCGGGAGTGTGGGAGACCCAGTACTTC. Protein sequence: CASSLPGVWETQYF.

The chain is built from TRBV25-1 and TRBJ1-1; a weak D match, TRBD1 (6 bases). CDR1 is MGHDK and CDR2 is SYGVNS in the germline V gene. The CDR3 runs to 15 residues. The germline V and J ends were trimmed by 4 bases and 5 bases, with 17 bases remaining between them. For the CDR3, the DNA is TGTGCCAGCAGTGGCCGACAGGCTCGGAGGACTGAAGCTTTCTTT. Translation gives CASSGRQARRTEAFF.

For the CDR3, the DNA is TGTGCCATCAGTGATTCCGGAGCGGATGAGCAGTTCTTC. It encodes CAISDSGADEQFF. The rearrangement links TRBV10-3 to TRBJ2-1; tentatively, D is TRBD2 (5 bases). CDR1 is ENHRY and CDR2 is SYGVKD in the germline V gene. V lost 3 bases and J 8 bases, leaving 11 bases between the germline ends. The CDR3 runs to 13 residues.

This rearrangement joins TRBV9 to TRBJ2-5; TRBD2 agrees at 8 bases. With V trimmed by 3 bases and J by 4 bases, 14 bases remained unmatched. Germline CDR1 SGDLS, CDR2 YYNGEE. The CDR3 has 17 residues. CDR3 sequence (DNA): TGTGCCAGCAGCGAGGGAGATACGGGGGGGTTGGGAGAGACCCAGTACTTC. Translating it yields CASSEGDTGGLGETQYF.

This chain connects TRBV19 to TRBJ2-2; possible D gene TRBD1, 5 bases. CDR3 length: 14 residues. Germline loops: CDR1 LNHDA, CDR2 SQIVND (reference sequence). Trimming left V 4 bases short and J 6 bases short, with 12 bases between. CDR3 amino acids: CASSTVGASGELFF. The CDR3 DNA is TGTGCCAGTAGTACAGTAGGGGCTTCCGGGGAGCTGTTTTTT.

The CDR3 DNA reads as TGTGCCACAGCTCCACAGGTGGCAATCGGAAACACCATATATTTT. Protein product: CATAPQVAIGNTIYF. The chain carries TRBV19 and TRBJ1-3, with D perhaps TRBD1 (5 bases). V was pared by 10 bases and J by 4 bases, with 20 bases between. The CDR3 has 15 amino acids. From germline, CDR1 is LNHDA and CDR2 SQIVND (reference sequence).

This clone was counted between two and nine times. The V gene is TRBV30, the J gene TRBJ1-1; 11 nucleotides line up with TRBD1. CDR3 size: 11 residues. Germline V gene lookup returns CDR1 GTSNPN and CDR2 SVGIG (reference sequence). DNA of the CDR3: TGTGGCGGGACAGGGGGCACTGAAGCTTTCTTT. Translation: CGGTGGTEAFF.

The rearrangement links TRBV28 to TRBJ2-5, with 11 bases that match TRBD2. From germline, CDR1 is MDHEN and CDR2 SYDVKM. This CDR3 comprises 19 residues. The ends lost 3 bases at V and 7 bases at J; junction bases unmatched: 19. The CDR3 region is CASSFLFIGTSGEGGTQYF. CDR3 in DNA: TGTGCCAGCAGTTTCCTTTTTATCGGGACTAGCGGAGAAGGGGGGACCCAGTACTTC.